A single sample gave rise to the 12 T cell receptor beta chains below, sequenced in a study of blood T cell repertoires in COVID-19. The repertoire was sequenced with immunoSEQ multiplex PCR; TCRdb's copy has only in-frame clones and lacks some. The sample lists 350,000 to 400,000 clones; over 75% were seen once. The sample taken for sequencing was PBMCs or T cells enriched from blood (not recorded which). Receptor source: a woman aged 25 to 39 who had recovered from COVID-19.

This clone has more than one count but fewer than ten. V usage is TRBV19 and J usage is TRBJ1-5, with unresolved D. V shed 7 bases and J shed 6 bases, with 25 bases lying between them. The CDR3 totals 17 residues. In germline, CDR1 is LNHDA, CDR2 SQIVND (reference sequence). The CDR3 coding sequence is TGTGCCAGTAATAAGCGGCAGGAGACGGCTATGAGTCAGCCCCAGCATTTT. Protein sequence: CASNKRQETAMSQPQHF.

The gene calls are TRBV5-1 and TRBJ2-7; 7 bases fit TRBD2. CDR1 and CDR2 (germline): SGHRS, YFSETQ. Trimming cost V 2 bases and J 3 bases; bases outside gene matches: 8. CDR3 length: 15 residues. CDR3 region: CASSLSPGLSYEQYF. Here the CDR3 DNA reads TGCGCCAGCAGCTTATCGCCGGGACTAAGCTACGAGCAGTACTTC.

The gene calls are TRBV5-5 and TRBJ2-3, with a weak D call TRBD2 (5 bases). This CDR3 comprises 15 residues. The V gene lost 4 bases and the J gene lost 0 bases, with 12 bases spanning the gap. Germline V gene sequence: CDR1 SGHKS, CDR2 YYEKEE (reference sequence). This chain's CDR3 is CASSQREISTDTQYF. CDR3 DNA: TGTGCCAGCAGCCAAAGGGAGATTAGCACAGATACGCAGTATTTT.

The chain uses TRBV19 and TRBJ1-1; tentative D call: TRBD1 (5 bases). The CDR3 is made up of 13 amino acids. Trimming took 9 bases from V and 1 from J, leaving 12 bases between them. Germline loops: CDR1 LNHDA, CDR2 SQIVND (reference sequence). In nucleotides, the CDR3 is TGTGCCAGCCGACAGTTCGAGAACACTGAAGCTTTCTTT. This codes for CASRQFENTEAFF.

J is TRBJ2-1 and V is TRBV23-1; D is possibly TRBD2 (5 bases). Being an ORF, TRBV23-1 has a function that is uncertain. V gave up 8 bases and J gave up 7 bases, with 21 bases separating them. The CDR3 sequence is 15 residues long. The CDR3 loop reads CASVFVRRRKNEQFF. Written as DNA, the CDR3 is TGCGCCAGCGTCTTCGTACGGAGGCGCAAGAATGAGCAGTTCTTC.

The chain has TRBV23-1 and TRBJ2-1; D possibly corresponds to TRBD1 (6 bases). TRBV23-1 has ORF status, its function being uncertain. V lost 2 bases and J lost 5, with 16 bases in between. The CDR3 runs 16 residues. The CDR3 loop is CASSQNPGTTDNEQFF. The CDR3 region has the DNA TGCGCCAGCAGTCAAAATCCCGGGACAACCGACAATGAGCAGTTCTTC.

The chain combines TRBV6-1 with TRBJ1-6; no definite D call. Between the trimmed V and J ends, which lost 1 base and 0 bases, there was a span of 10 bases. Germline CDR1 reads MNHNS; CDR2 reads SASEGT. The CDR3 has 17 residues. The CDR3 nucleotides are TGTGCCAGCAGTGAAGTGGTTGGCAGCTCCTATAATTCACCCCTCCACTTT. As protein: CASSEVVGSSYNSPLHF.

The chain carries TRBV6-5 and TRBJ2-5; TRBD2 might be the D (5 bases). Germline CDR1 reads MNHEY; CDR2 reads SVGAGI. Trimming took off 0 bases at V and 10 bases at J, with 18 bases between the two ends. The CDR3 is 15 amino acids. In DNA, the CDR3 is TGTGCCAGCAGTTACTCGAACATTTGGAGGTTGAACCAGTACTTC. It specifies CASSYSNIWRLNQYF.

This chain connects TRBV30 to TRBJ1-5; TRBD1 matches 7 bases. Germline V lookup: CDR1 GTSNPN, CDR2 SVGIG (reference sequence). Trimming at V came to 2 bases and at J to 5 bases, leaving 3 bases not matched to a gene. The CDR3 spans 13 residues. Here the CDR3 DNA reads TGTGCCTGGAGTCGACAGGGAGATCAGCCCCAGCATTTT. Translating it yields CAWSRQGDQPQHF.

The rearrangement links TRBV19 to TRBJ1-1; tentative D call: TRBD1 (6 bases). The CDR3 runs to 15 residues. The germline gives CDR1 LNHDA, CDR2 SQIVND (reference sequence). Trimming removed 10 bases from V and 3 bases from J, with 21 bases in between. In DNA, the CDR3 is TGTGCCACTACCCTCACAGGGCGAGGGGACACTGAAGCTTTCTTT. Protein sequence: CATTLTGRGDTEAFF. Based on the CDR3 plus reference TRBV19 and TRBJ1-1, the full variable domain is DGGITQSPKYLFRKEGQNVTLSCEQNLNHDAMYWYRQDPGQGLRLIYYSQIVNDFQKGDIAEGYSVSREKKESFPLTVTSAQKNPTAFYLCATTLTGRGDTEAFFGQGTRLTVV.

This chain links TRBV29-1 with TRBJ2-3; 9 positions match TRBD2. V was clipped by 4 bases and J by 6 bases; unmatched bases: 5. Per the germline V gene, CDR1 is SQVTM and CDR2 is ANQGSEA. The CDR3 length is 13 residues. DNA for the CDR3: TGCAGCGTTGGGCGGGAGGGCCTTGATACGCAGTATTTT. This translates into CSVGREGLDTQYF.

The J gene is TRBJ1-1, the V gene TRBV18; D not certain. Trimming took off 1 base at V and 4 bases at J, with 4 bases between the two ends. The CDR3 is made up of 12 amino acids. Germline V gene data show CDR1 as KGHSH and CDR2 as LQKENI. CDR3 sequence: CASSPRATEAFF. CDR3 nucleotide sequence: TGTGCCAGCTCACCACGAGCCACTGAAGCTTTCTTT.